This is a list of T cell receptor beta chains from one sample in a study of T cell repertoires in cytomegalovirus infection. TCRdb itself ran the reads through MiXCR, one entry per CDR3 protein. The data show roughly 720,000 distinct CDR3 sequences, 35% seen once. Sequencing used PBMCs. These receptors were taken from a human donor in good health (CMV status not recorded). Some clones in this sample may be carry-over from other donors' samples. Each CDR3 is given with its conserved first and last residue. D genes are given only for firm matches. Only part of the rows carry a size: once, few, many, or a class if the clone is expanded.

>TRBV7-8|TRBJ1-2|NA|few
CASSLIGPDYGYTF
TGTGCCAGCAGCTTAATAGGGCCTGACTATGGCTACACCTTC
>TRBV6-5|TRBJ1-1|NA|few
CASSYSEGRHTEAFF
TGTGCCAGCAGTTACTCAGAGGGGCGTCACACTGAAGCTTTCTTT
>TRBV20-1|TRBJ2-7|TRBD1|NA
CSARDLGTGLTSYEQYF
TGCAGTGCTAGGGACCTCGGGACAGGGCTAACCTCCTACGAGCAGTACTTC
>TRBV5-6|TRBJ2-1|TRBD1|few
CASSSPYPGQGYNEQFF
TGTGCCAGCAGCTCCCCCTACCCAGGACAGGGTTACAATGAGCAGTTCTTC
>TRBV28|TRBJ1-5|NA|NA
CASSFLQRLNQPQHF
TGTGCCAGCAGTTTTTTACAGAGATTAAATCAGCCCCAGCATTTT
>TRBV5-1|TRBJ1-1|NA|few
CASSPATLMNTEAFF
TGCGCCAGCAGCCCAGCTACATTGATGAACACTGAAGCTTTCTTT
>TRBV19|TRBJ1-5|TRBD1|NA
CASSVGGRGGNQPQHF
TGTGCCAGTAGCGTAGGGGGCAGGGGCGGCAATCAGCCCCAGCATTTT
>TRBV7-2|TRBJ2-2|NA|many
CASSRDSAPGELFF
TGTGCCAGCAGCCGGGACTCCGCCCCCGGGGAGCTGTTTTTT
>TRBV7-2|TRBJ1-4|TRBD1|NA
CASSLAYGTGEKEKLFF
TGTGCCAGCAGCTTAGCGTACGGGACAGGGGAAAAAGAAAAACTGTTTTTT
>TRBV7-2|TRBJ2-1|TRBD2|NA
CASITFHATSGNNEQFF
TGTGCCAGCATCACATTCCACGCGACTAGCGGAAACAATGAGCAGTTCTTC
>TRBV5-6|TRBJ2-4|NA|NA
CASSLEGRGAGIQYF
TGTGCCAGCAGCTTGGAGGGCCGGGGGGCGGGCATTCAGTACTTC
>TRBV7-6|TRBJ1-1|NA|many
CASSLRAVNTEAFF
TGTGCCAGCAGCTTACGTGCTGTGAACACTGAAGCTTTCTTT
>TRBV7-2|TRBJ2-3|TRBD1|many
CATGQGAPDTQYF
TGTGCCACCGGACAGGGGGCCCCAGATACGCAGTATTTT
>TRBV6-1|TRBJ1-6|NA|NA
CASSLVSYNSPLHF
TGTGCCAGCAGTTTAGTCTCCTATAATTCACCCCTCCACTTT
>TRBV6-1|TRBJ2-7|NA|NA
CASSAGRGDEQYF
TGTGCCAGCAGTGCCGGAAGGGGGGACGAGCAGTACTTC
>TRBV12-3/TRBV12-4|TRBJ2-4|NA|NA
CASSPMWGTGLAKNIQYF
TGTGCCAGCAGCCCGATGTGGGGAACGGGACTAGCCAAAAACATTCAGTACTTC
>TRBV7-2|TRBJ1-2|NA|NA
CASSLGPGYTYGYTF
TGTGCCAGCAGCTTAGGCCCAGGGTACACCTATGGCTACACCTTC
>TRBV7-2|TRBJ1-4|NA|NA
CASSLGGAGRPNEKLFF
TGTGCCAGCAGCTTAGGAGGAGCGGGACGGCCTAATGAAAAACTGTTTTTT
>TRBV27|TRBJ1-1|TRBD1|NA
CASRQGGGAFF
TGTGCCAGCCGGCAGGGGGGGGGAGCTTTCTTT
>TRBV28|TRBJ1-1|TRBD1|NA
CASRTTGKNTEAFF
TGTGCCAGCAGGACGACAGGGAAGAACACTGAAGCTTTCTTT
>TRBV7-9|TRBJ2-6|NA|NA
CASSLFRGRMSSGANVLTF
TGTGCCAGCAGCTTATTTAGGGGCAGGATGAGCTCTGGGGCCAACGTCCTGACTTTC
>TRBV6-4|TRBJ2-1|TRBD2|many
CASSESGGSYNEQFF
TGTGCCAGCAGTGAAAGCGGGGGGTCCTACAATGAGCAGTTCTTC
>TRBV28|TRBJ1-4|NA|NA
CASSPPDGDEKLFF
TGTGCCAGCAGTCCCCCGGACGGGGATGAAAAACTGTTTTTT
>TRBV28|TRBJ2-7|TRBD1|NA
CASSFALQGAGEQYF
TGTGCCAGCAGTTTTGCTTTGCAGGGGGCAGGGGAGCAGTACTTC
>TRBV7-2|TRBJ2-7|NA|few
CASSVHLVHEQYF
TGTGCCAGCAGTGTCCACCTAGTCCACGAGCAGTACTTC
>TRBV25-1|TRBJ2-1|NA|few
CASSEWGIHEQFF
TGTGCCAGCAGTGAATGGGGAATCCATGAGCAGTTCTTC
>TRBV6-1|TRBJ1-6|NA|few
CASRGREISPLHF
TGTGCCAGCCGGGGGCGCGAGATTTCACCCCTCCACTTT
>TRBV4-1|TRBJ1-1|NA|NA
CASSQDRSLNTEAFF
TGCGCCAGCAGCCAAGATCGGTCACTGAACACTGAAGCTTTCTTT
>TRBV19|TRBJ1-5|NA|NA
CASSSGEVGNQPQHF
TGTGCCAGTAGTTCGGGGGAAGTGGGAAATCAGCCCCAGCATTTT
>TRBV20-1|TRBJ2-1|TRBD1|few
CSAPRQGNPYNEQFF
TGCAGTGCTCCCCGACAGGGCAATCCCTACAATGAGCAGTTCTTC
>TRBV10-3|TRBJ1-2|NA|few
CAISPMGGGERGYTF
TGTGCCATCAGCCCGATGGGGGGGGGAGAGAGGGGCTACACCTTC
>TRBV11-2|TRBJ2-7|NA|NA
CASSLFSGGGVEQYF
TGTGCCAGCAGCTTATTCAGCGGCGGAGGGGTCGAGCAGTACTTC
>TRBV20-1|TRBJ2-1|NA|few
CSAPDGYYNEQFF
TGCAGTGCGCCGGACGGTTACTACAATGAGCAGTTCTTC
>TRBV28|TRBJ2-1|NA|NA
CASKGHISYNEQFF
TGTGCCAGCAAAGGACACATCTCCTACAATGAGCAGTTCTTC
>TRBV28|TRBJ2-7|TRBD1|NA
CASSLSGTGIEQYF
TGTGCCAGCAGTTTATCAGGGACAGGGATCGAGCAGTACTTC
>TRBV13|TRBJ1-1|NA|NA
CASSPAGKDTEAFF
TGTGCCAGCAGCCCGGCGGGGAAGGACACTGAAGCTTTCTTT
>TRBV7-8|TRBJ1-5|TRBD1|many
CASSLSRTGGYSNQPQHF
TGTGCCAGCAGCTTATCGAGGACAGGAGGATATAGCAATCAGCCCCAGCATTTT
>TRBV28|TRBJ2-5|NA|NA
CASSSGVFSKETQYF
TGTGCCAGCAGTTCAGGGGTTTTTTCAAAAGAGACCCAGTACTTC
>TRBV28|TRBJ2-2|NA|NA
CASSFLEQEDTGELFF
TGTGCCAGCAGTTTCCTCGAACAGGAGGACACCGGGGAGCTGTTTTTT
>TRBV12-3/TRBV12-4|TRBJ1-4|NA|NA
CASRPGGDEKLFF
TGTGCCAGCCGACCCGGGGGGGATGAAAAACTGTTTTTT
>TRBV5-6|TRBJ1-2|NA|NA
CASSSTTETYGYTF
TGTGCCAGCAGCTCGACCACAGAGACCTATGGCTACACCTTC
>TRBV7-2|TRBJ1-1|NA|many
CASSFRRGAGRGGTEAFF
TGTGCCAGCAGCTTTAGAAGGGGGGCCGGGAGAGGGGGAACTGAAGCTTTCTTT
>TRBV7-9|TRBJ1-1|TRBD1|NA
CASSPKSLWGQGDRTNTEAFF
TGTGCCAGCAGCCCAAAATCACTTTGGGGACAGGGGGACCGGACGAACACTGAAGCTTTCTTT
>TRBV5-1|TRBJ2-3|TRBD2|NA
CASSLVPIAGRTDTQYF
TGCGCCAGCAGCTTGGTCCCGATAGCGGGTCGCACAGATACGCAGTATTTT
>TRBV28|TRBJ2-7|TRBD1|many
CASSPLRQGIQGQYF
TGTGCCAGCAGTCCATTGAGACAGGGGATTCAAGGGCAGTACTTC
>TRBV20-1|TRBJ2-1|NA|NA
CSAPLYNEQFF
TGCAGTGCTCCCCTTTACAATGAGCAGTTCTTC
>TRBV28|TRBJ1-1|NA|NA
CASWGRNTEAFF
TGTGCAAGCTGGGGCAGAAACACTGAAGCTTTCTTT
>TRBV11-2|TRBJ2-5|TRBD2|NA
CASSQEASGRMETQYF
TGTGCCAGCAGCCAAGAGGCTAGCGGGAGGATGGAGACCCAGTACTTC